This T cell receptor beta chain derives from a study of blood T cell repertoires in COVID-19. Individuals drawn from around 24 US areas were about 18 to 90 years old. Participant-given clinical history determined each cohort assignment. All recovered Cohort 3 donors got two negative PCRs, got clearance, or saw symptom resolution. Authors' methods: Reference gene primer amplification in the assay estimated nucleated cell counts. The data were produced by immunoSEQ multiplex PCR, yet TCRdb's version contains in-frame clones alone and is incomplete. From that table come the V and J calls and clone size; the DNA was used to work out D and trimming. The sample records about 160,000 clones, approximately 80% being singletons. Losses at the gene ends were 1 base for V and 2 bases for J; bases not matched to a gene: 12. The CDR3 runs 18 residues. From germline, CDR1 is SGHTS and CDR2 YDEGEE.

Sequenced input: PBMCs or T cells enriched from blood (not recorded which). The rearrangement uses TRBV5-8 and TRBJ2-3; 8 nucleotides agree with TRBD2. The clonotype originates from a woman aged 60-70 years who had recovered from COVID-19. The CDR3 reads CASSLSAGGHLYTDTQYF. CDR3 DNA: TGTGCCAGCAGCTTGTCGGCGGGGGGCCACCTTTACACAGATACGCAGTATTTT.